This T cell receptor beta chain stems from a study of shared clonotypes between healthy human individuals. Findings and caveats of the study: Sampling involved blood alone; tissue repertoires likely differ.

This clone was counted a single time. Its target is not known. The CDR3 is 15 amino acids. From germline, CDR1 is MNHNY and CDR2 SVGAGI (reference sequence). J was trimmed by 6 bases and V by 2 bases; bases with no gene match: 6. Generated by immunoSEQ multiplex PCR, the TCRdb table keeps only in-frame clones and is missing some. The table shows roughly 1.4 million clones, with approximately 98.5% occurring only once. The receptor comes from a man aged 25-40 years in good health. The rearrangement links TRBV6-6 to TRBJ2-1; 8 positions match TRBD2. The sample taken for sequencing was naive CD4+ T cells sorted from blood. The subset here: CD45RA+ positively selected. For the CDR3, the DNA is TGTGCCAGCAGTTACGGCCCGGGAGGGTCCAATGAGCAGTTCTTC. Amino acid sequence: CASSYGPGGSNEQFF.